Listed here are 27 T cell receptor beta chains from one sample, sequenced in a study of cytotoxic CD8 clonotypes in ibrutinib-treated CLL. Sequencing was performed with immunoSEQ multiplex PCR; in TCRdb, only in-frame clones are kept and a portion is missing. This sample has more than 110,000 clones, with around 93% found just once. The sequenced sample was PBMCs, obtained after 12 months of ibrutinib treatment. The receptors stem from a human donor with chronic lymphocytic leukemia.

The chain joins TRBV28 to TRBJ1-2; 7 nucleotides agree with TRBD1. There are 15 residues in the CDR3. Per germline, CDR1 MDHEN and CDR2 SYDVKM. The V gene end was trimmed by 3 bases and the J gene end by 2 bases; junction bases not matched to a gene: 6. For the CDR3, the DNA is TGTGCCAGCAGTTTCGACCTGACAGGGAACTATGGCTACACCTTC. This gives the protein CASSFDLTGNYGYTF.

This chain joins TRBV19 and TRBJ1-2, with 7 bases matching TRBD1. The V gene end was trimmed by 1 base and the J gene end by 6 bases; junction bases not matched to a gene: 11. This CDR3 spans 16 amino acids. Looked up from germline, CDR1 is LNHDA and CDR2 is SQIVND (reference sequence). CDR3 sequence reads: CASSIGAMTGIDGYTF. The CDR3 DNA follows: TGTGCCAGTAGTATAGGGGCCATGACAGGGATCGATGGCTACACCTTC.

Remarks on this clone: Additional DNA sequences in this sample encode the identical CDR3. The chain employs TRBV7-9 and TRBJ2-5; no clear D gene. The CDR3 extends over 11 amino acids. Between the trimmed V and J ends, which lost 5 bases and 2 bases, there was a span of 3 bases. The germline CDR1 and CDR2 sequences are SEHNR and FQNEAQ (reference sequence). The CDR3 nucleotides are TGTGCCAGCAGCCTTCAAGAGACCCAGTACTTC. Translating it yields CASSLQETQYF.

The chain joins TRBV15 to TRBJ2-3; D is unclear. This CDR3 spans 16 amino acids. Deletions cut 4 bases from V and 4 bases from J, with 18 bases between. From germline, CDR1 is LNHNV and CDR2 YYDKDF (reference sequence). The CDR3 DNA follows: TGTGCCACCAGCAATAAGGTCCCAGTTATACCAGATACGCAGTATTTT. This translates into CATSNKVPVIPDTQYF.

The V gene is TRBV27, the J gene TRBJ2-5; D not resolved. Germline loops: CDR1 MNHEY, CDR2 SMNVEV (reference sequence). Trimming pared 8 bases from V and 7 bases from J, leaving 11 bases between. CDR3 size: 11 residues. The CDR3 loop is CASRGSVTQYF. CDR3 DNA: TGTGCCAGCCGAGGATCAGTGACCCAGTACTTC.

The chain links TRBV7-9 to TRBJ1-4; 9 nucleotides agree with TRBD1. The CDR3 length is 15 residues. The trim removed 3 bases at V and 8 bases at J, leaving 7 bases unmatched. CDR1 and CDR2 from the germline V gene are SEHNR and FQNEAQ (reference sequence). CDR3 in DNA: TGTGCCAGCAGCTTGACCGGGACAGGGAGAGAAAAACTGTTTTTT. This translates into CASSLTGTGREKLFF.

V usage is TRBV4-3 and J usage is TRBJ2-7; 7 positions match TRBD2. The CDR3 is 13 amino acids. V trimming: 3 bases; J trimming: 3 bases; junction bases outside the gene matches: 2. Germline lookup yields CDR1 LGHNA and CDR2 YSLEER. CDR3 in amino acids: CASSHTGGYEQYF. DNA for the CDR3: TGCGCCAGCAGCCATACGGGAGGCTACGAGCAGTACTTC.

V is TRBV27 and J is TRBJ2-3, with 12 bases lining up with TRBD2. CDR1 and CDR2 (germline): MNHEY, SMNVEV (reference sequence). The CDR3 totals 15 residues. The ends lost 6 bases at V and 2 bases at J; junction bases unmatched: 3. The CDR3 bases are TGTGCCAGCAGCAGGACTAGCGGGAACACAGATACGCAGTATTTT. Its protein product is CASSRTSGNTDTQYF.

V usage is TRBV19 and J usage is TRBJ2-5; possibly TRBD2 for D (6 bases). This CDR3 has 16 amino acids. CDR1 is LNHDA and CDR2 is SQIVND in the germline V gene (reference sequence). V was shortened by 3 bases and J by 1 base, with 15 bases between the two germline ends. CDR3 nucleotides: TGTGCCAGTAGTATGCGCGGGACGGATCGCCAAGAGACCCAGTACTTC. It codes for CASSMRGTDRQETQYF. The full variable domain, its missing parts supplied by reference TRBV19 and TRBJ2-5, is DGGITQSPKYLFRKEGQNVTLSCEQNLNHDAMYWYRQDPGQGLRLIYYSQIVNDFQKGDIAEGYSVSREKKESFPLTVTSAQKNPTAFYLCASSMRGTDRQETQYFGPGTRLLVL.

The chain is built from TRBV28 and TRBJ2-1; 8 nucleotides line up with TRBD2. Germline CDR1 and CDR2: MDHEN and SYDVKM. The junction had 8 bases not matched to a gene; V was cut back by 3 bases and J by 7 bases. The CDR3 consists of 15 residues. CDR3 residues: CASSLGGRLGNEQFF. The CDR3 region has the DNA TGTGCCAGCAGTTTGGGCGGGAGGCTGGGGAATGAGCAGTTCTTC.

The J gene is TRBJ2-7, the V gene TRBV4-1; 8 bases agree with TRBD1. Germline V gene lookup returns CDR1 MGHRA and CDR2 YSYEKL. The CDR3 length is 15 residues. Unmatched junction bases numbered 8, after V lost 4 bases and J lost 3 bases. The CDR3: CASSRDRGMGYEQYF. In DNA form, the CDR3 reads TGCGCCAGCAGCCGAGACAGGGGAATGGGCTACGAGCAGTACTTC.

The chain recombines TRBV18 with TRBJ2-1; TRBD1 might be the D (6 bases). The CDR3 spans 16 residues. The germline gives CDR1 KGHSH, CDR2 LQKENI. The ends were cut back, 2 bases at V and 0 bases at J, with 11 bases in the middle. CDR3 DNA sequence: TGTGCCAGCTCACCAACCCAGGGGTACTCCTACAATGAGCAGTTCTTC. This encodes CASSPTQGYSYNEQFF.

The V gene is TRBV29-1, the J gene TRBJ2-7; D might be TRBD1 (5 bases). Germline V CDR1 and CDR2: SQVTM, ANQGSEA. This CDR3 is 13 amino acids long. Trimming left V 8 bases short and J 3 bases short, with 17 bases between. CDR3 nucleotides: TGCAGCTTCCGCAGGGAATCCTACTACGAGCAGTACTTC. Protein product: CSFRRESYYEQYF.

CDR3 protein: CASSFAGTGVYNEQFF. The CDR3, as DNA: TGTGCCAGCAGCTTTGCCGGGACAGGGGTATACAATGAGCAGTTCTTC. The chain links TRBV7-3 to TRBJ2-1; 10 positions agree with TRBD1. The CDR3 spans 16 residues. With V trimmed by 3 bases and J by 4 bases, 6 bases remained unmatched. CDR1 SGHTA and CDR2 FQGTGA come from the germline V gene.

V usage is TRBV2 and J usage is TRBJ1-1, with D possibly being TRBD1 (5 bases). V dropped 2 bases and J dropped 1 base, with 17 bases sitting between them. This CDR3 has 17 residues. CDR1 is SNHLY, CDR2 FYNNEI, per germline. The CDR3 region is CASSEHRRHYENTEAFF. CDR3 DNA: TGTGCCAGCAGTGAACACAGGCGGCACTACGAGAACACTGAAGCTTTCTTT. The complete variable domain, with remaining parts taken from reference TRBV2 and TRBJ1-1, reads EPEVTQTPSHQVTQMGQEVILRCVPISNHLYFYWYRQILGQKVEFLVSFYNNEISEKSEIFDDQFSVERPDGSNFTLKIRSTKLEDSAMYFCASSEHRRHYENTEAFFGQGTRLTVV.

This clone was recorded once. V gene TRBV28 combines with J gene TRBJ2-7; perhaps D is TRBD1 or TRBD2 (6 bases each). V lost 5 bases and J lost 5, with 13 bases in between. The germline V gene has CDR1 MDHEN and CDR2 SYDVKM. The CDR3 consists of 13 residues. The CDR3 here is CASSDHREDEQYF. CDR3 DNA sequence: TGTGCCAGCAGTGACCACAGGGAGGACGAGCAGTACTTC.

The chain carries TRBV10-3 and TRBJ2-3, with 7 positions matching TRBD2. Germline CDR1 ENHRY, CDR2 SYGVKD. The CDR3 sequence is 15 residues long. Trimming took 4 bases from V and 2 from J; bases not matched to a gene: 6. The CDR3 loop reads CAISVASGNTDTQYF. The DNA of the CDR3 is TGTGCCATCAGTGTGGCTAGCGGAAACACAGATACGCAGTATTTT.

The V and J genes are TRBV12-1 and TRBJ1-1. TRBV12-1 is noted as a pseudogene. The CDR3 has 18 amino acids. The DNA of the CDR3 is TGTGCCAGCAGCTTTGAGAGGGTCAGGGCGGATGGGAACACTGAAGCTTTCTTT. Its translation: CASSFERVRADGNTEAFF.

V is TRBV19 and J is TRBJ1-5, with D possibly TRBD1 on 6 matching bases. Trimming took off 7 bases at V and 2 bases at J, with 18 bases between the two ends. CDR3 length: 16 residues. Looked up from germline, CDR1 is LNHDA and CDR2 is SQIVND (reference sequence). Here the CDR3 DNA reads TGTGCCAGTAACTCAGTGGGGGCTGGGGGCAATCAGCCCCAGCATTTT. This codes for CASNSVGAGGNQPQHF.

The V call is TRBV2, the J call TRBJ1-5; D uncertain. Trimming stripped 2 bases from V and 4 bases from J, with 15 bases between. This CDR3 is 16 amino acids long. Per the germline V gene, CDR1 is SNHLY and CDR2 is FYNNEI. Here the CDR3 DNA reads TGTGCCAGCAGTGAACTCCTCCCGGGCGATAATCAGCCCCAGCATTTT. It yields the protein CASSELLPGDNQPQHF.

The genes are TRBV5-1 and TRBJ1-5; TRBD1 agrees at 7 bases. The CDR3 contains 14 residues. Trimming cost V 4 bases and J 5 bases; bases outside gene matches: 6. Germline values: CDR1 SGHRS, CDR2 YFSETQ. The CDR3 spells CASSLITGDQPQHF. The CDR3 DNA follows: TGCGCCAGCAGCCTAATTACAGGGGATCAGCCCCAGCATTTT. Drawing the rest from reference TRBV5-1 and TRBJ1-5, the complete variable domain is KAGVTQTPRYLIKTRGQQVTLSCSPISGHRSVSWYQQTPGQGLQFLFEYFSETQRNKGNFPGRFSGRQFSNSRSEMNVSTLELGDSALYLCASSLITGDQPQHFGDGTRLSIL.

The CDR3: CASSLTRGLSYEQYF. The CDR3 DNA reads TGTGCCAGCAGCCTCACGCGGGGGCTATCTTACGAGCAGTACTTC. This chain uses TRBV14 with TRBJ2-7; a possible D gene is TRBD2 (7 bases). V was clipped by 4 bases and J by 4 bases, with 17 bases between them. Looked up from germline, CDR1 is SGHDN and CDR2 is FVKESK. The CDR3 runs 15 residues. The variable domain in full, completed from reference TRBV14 and TRBJ2-7, reads EAGVTQFPSHSVIEKGQTVTLRCDPISGHDNLYWYRRVMGKEIKFLLHFVKESKQDESGMPNNRFLAERTGGTYSTLKVQPAELEDSGVYFCASSLTRGLSYEQYFGPGTRLTVT.

This clone has just one count. The CDR3: CASRGYNEQFF. The CDR3 DNA follows: TGTGCCAGCAGGGGCTACAATGAGCAGTTCTTC. This chain uses TRBV2 with TRBJ2-1; D is undetermined. CDR3 length: 11 residues. Germline CDR1 SNHLY, CDR2 FYNNEI. The germline V and J ends were trimmed by 6 bases and 3 bases, with 3 bases remaining between them.

The rearrangement uses TRBV7-9 and TRBJ1-1; a possible D gene is TRBD1 (6 bases). The V end lost 5 bases, the J end lost 4 bases, and 11 bases lay between the germline ends. The germline V gene has CDR1 SEHNR and CDR2 FQNEAQ (reference sequence). The CDR3 consists of 13 residues. CDR3 loop: CASSEGGGTEAFF. CDR3 in DNA: TGTGCCAGCAGCGAGGGGGGCGGCACTGAAGCTTTCTTT.

This clone was found once. V is TRBV6-5 and J is TRBJ2-3; TRBD2 might be the D (5 bases). This CDR3 region has 15 residues. V gave up 0 bases and J gave up 2 bases, with 9 bases separating them. Germline V gene lookup returns CDR1 MNHEY and CDR2 SVGAGI. The DNA for the CDR3 is TGTGCCAGCAGTTACTCGGACTGGCACACAGATACGCAGTATTTT. It is translated as CASSYSDWHTDTQYF.

The V and J genes are TRBV6-5 and TRBJ1-1; D is unclear. Germline values: CDR1 MNHEY, CDR2 SVGAGI. This CDR3 contains 16 residues. V dropped 4 bases and J dropped 1 base, with 16 bases sitting between them. The CDR3 DNA sequence: TGTGCCAGCAGTTCCCCCAACCGGATACCGAACACTGAAGCTTTCTTT. Translation gives CASSSPNRIPNTEAFF.

The gene calls are TRBV29-1 and TRBJ1-1; 7 nucleotides align to TRBD1. Looked up from germline, CDR1 is SQVTM and CDR2 is ANQGSEA. The length of the CDR3 is 17 residues. Trimming removed 6 bases from V and 1 base from J; junction bases left unmatched: 17. The chain's CDR3 is CSVQKAYRGPRNTEAFF. CDR3 DNA sequence: TGCAGCGTCCAAAAGGCCTATAGGGGGCCCCGGAACACTGAAGCTTTCTTT.